This TCR beta chain emerged from a study of blood T cell repertoires in COVID-19. About the research overall: Specimens from acute and convalescent COVID-19 originated in the United States, Italy and Spain. In each case, the material was cDNA or gDNA derived from T cells, B-cell-depleted T cells, or PBMCs.

Germline V lookup: CDR1 LNHDA, CDR2 SQIVND (reference sequence). The CDR3 length is 13 residues. V shed 3 bases and J shed 4 bases, with 7 bases lying between them. About this clone: The sample carries other DNA sequences with the same CDR3.

Per the study methods: Estimates of nucleated cell counts were drawn from the amplification of reference gene primers. The protocol was immunoSEQ multiplex PCR, while the TCRdb copy is restricted to in-frame clones and leaves out a portion. D and trimming were read from the DNA, whereas the V and J calls and clone size are those reported in that table. The sample has 90,000 to 120,000 clones; just over 90% are singletons. V usage is TRBV19 and J usage is TRBJ1-5; D is possibly TRBD1 (5 bases). Sequences were obtained from peripheral blood. The sequence derives from a man in his 60s with acute or convalescent COVID-19. CDR3 in amino acids: CASSIAGNQPQHF. Written as DNA, the CDR3 is TGTGCCAGTAGTATCGCAGGGAATCAGCCCCAGCATTTT.